The sequence of this T cell receptor (beta chain) was determined in a study of human T cells and chemical hapten exposure. Background on the study: Among samples, TCR yields varied mainly because of small differences in pooled library volume.

MiXCR, run by TCRdb on the RACE reads, gives a single entry per CDR3 protein. The table records around 160,000 distinct CDR3 sequences, 13% to 15% of them present only once. The germline V gene has CDR1 SGHVS and CDR2 FQNEAQ. Unmatched junction bases numbered 4, after V lost 5 bases and J lost 3 bases. This CDR3 has 14 amino acids. Note on this clonotype: Its antigen is not known.

Time point reported: patch test 1, 2 weeks after DPC sensitization. Treatment specified: therapeutic diphenylcyclopropenone sensitization with weekly scalp DPC. Total RNA extraction was carried out from unfractionated whole blood. Study results and caveats: Expanded TCRs created a significantly greater count of big CDR3 similarity clusters than controls did.

The chain carries TRBV7-8 and TRBJ1-5, with 7 nucleotides matching TRBD1. This TCR was sampled from a woman aged 25-40 years with alopecia areata. Some clones in this sample may be carry-over from other donors' samples. Sequenced material: whole blood, taken in connection with sensitization to the hapten diphenylcyclopropenone (DPC). The DNA for the CDR3 is TGTGCCAGCAGCCAGACAGGGCCCAATCAGCCCCAGCATTTT. This translates into CASSQTGPNQPQHF. The whole variable domain, filled in from reference TRBV7-8 and TRBJ1-5, reads GAGVSQSPRYKVAKRGQDVALRCDPISGHVSLFWYQQALGQGPEFLTYFQNEAQLDKSGLPSDRFFAERPEGSVSTLKIQRTQQEDSAVYLCASSQTGPNQPQHFGDGTRLSIL.